The sequence of this T cell receptor (beta chain) was determined in a study of T cell responses to AZD1222 COVID-19 vaccine. TCRdb's table, derived via immunoSEQ multiplex PCR, lists solely in-frame clones and lacks some. The sample records 160,000 or so clones, around 90% being singletons. Overall study findings and caveats: Samples come after the peak T cell response, not at day 14. Baseline serology detected seropositivity in only 5 to 7 AZD1222 recipients. The study found Spike-specific TCR breadth and depth rose after two AZD1222 doses.

The CDR3 has 14 residues. Germline CDR1 is KGHSH and CDR2 is LQKENI. V was trimmed by 4 bases and J by 3 bases, leaving 13 bases between them. Note on this clone: Antigen unknown.

The gene calls are TRBV18 and TRBJ2-7; TRBD2 is a possible D gene (6 bases). The sample was peripheral blood, taken 28 days after the second dose of the MenACWY control vaccine. The clonotype comes from an adult who received the MenACWY meningococcal vaccine as a control. The CDR3 bases are TGTGCCAGCTCACGGGATAGCGGCGGCTACGAGCAGTACTTC. As protein: CASSRDSGGYEQYF.